Included here is one TCR beta chain sequence, with context. No antigen is known for it. The naive CD8 subset, CD45RO-negative cells positively selected for CCR7, excluded terminally differentiated effector memory CD45RA+ cells. This record comes from a study of shared clonotypes between healthy human individuals. The CDR3 is 16 residues long. Looked up from germline, CDR1 is SGHAT and CDR2 is FQNNGV. V was cut by 1 base and J by 3 bases, with 13 bases left in between. Assay runs were performed at deep level. The repertoire was sequenced with immunoSEQ multiplex PCR; TCRdb's copy has only in-frame clones and lacks some. In the table there are around 2,000,000 clones, less than 95% of which are singletons. Study-wide results and limits: Memory subsets generally showed lower estimated richness than naive subsets. Although depth was large, rarefaction showed that sequencing of the sorted subsets was incomplete.

Sequencing was done on a sample of naive CD8+ T cells sorted from blood. This receptor was obtained from a man younger than 30 in good health. The rearrangement uses TRBV11-2 and TRBJ2-1; D gene unclear. CDR3 protein: CASSLARTNYYNEQFF. CDR3 in DNA: TGTGCCAGCAGCTTAGCCCGGACCAACTACTACAATGAGCAGTTCTTC. The full variable domain, completed using reference TRBV11-2 and TRBJ2-1, is EAGVAQSPRYKIIEKRQSVAFWCNPISGHATLYWYQQILGQGPKLLIQFQNNGVVDDSQLPKDRFSAERLKGVDSTLKIQPAKLEDSAVYLCASSLARTNYYNEQFFGPGTRLTVL.